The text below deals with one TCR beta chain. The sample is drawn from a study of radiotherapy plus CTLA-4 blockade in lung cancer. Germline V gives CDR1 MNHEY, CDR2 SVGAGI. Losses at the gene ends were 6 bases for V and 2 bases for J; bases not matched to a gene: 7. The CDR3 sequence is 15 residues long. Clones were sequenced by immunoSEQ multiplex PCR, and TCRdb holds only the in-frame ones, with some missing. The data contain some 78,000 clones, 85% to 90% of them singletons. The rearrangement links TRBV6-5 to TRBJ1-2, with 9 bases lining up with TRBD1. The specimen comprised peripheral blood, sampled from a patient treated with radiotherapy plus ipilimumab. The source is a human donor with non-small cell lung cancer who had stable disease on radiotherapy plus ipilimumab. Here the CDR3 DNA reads TGTGCCAGCAGCCCCGGGACAGGGCACAACTATGGCTACACCTTC. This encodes CASSPGTGHNYGYTF.